Shown below are 4 T cell receptor beta chains from a single sample sequenced in a study of identical twins. TCRdb re-derived calls from the 5' RACE reads in MiXCR, one entry per CDR3 protein. The sample shows under 800,000 distinct CDR3 sequences, roughly 20% of them seen only once. The same data also went into a second study, on T cells expressing NK-cell markers.

Material: PBMCs. The receptors here all came from a young woman in good health.

This clonotype was counted many times. V usage is TRBV4-2 and J usage is TRBJ1-3; D gene unclear. The CDR3 covers 16 residues. V lost 2 bases and J 0 bases, leaving 11 bases between the germline ends. In germline, CDR1 is LGHNA, CDR2 YNFKEQ. The CDR3 DNA sequence: TGTGCCAGCAGCCAAAAAAACGACCACTCTGGAAACACCATATATTTT. Its translation: CASSQKNDHSGNTIYF.

This clonotype was seen a few times. The gene calls are TRBV6-1 and TRBJ2-1; the match to TRBD2 covers 8 bases. The CDR3 has 14 residues. CDR1 MNHNS and CDR2 SASEGT come from the germline V gene. Trimming removed 10 bases from V and 4 bases from J; junction bases left unmatched: 9. The CDR3 is CATQAGAGYNEQFF. CDR3 DNA sequence: TGTGCCACCCAAGCGGGAGCGGGGTACAATGAGCAGTTCTTC.

The chain links TRBV9 to TRBJ2-5; D is tentatively TRBD1 or TRBD2 (5 bases each). The CDR3 has 16 amino acids. Trimming pared 0 bases from V and 5 bases from J, leaving 17 bases between. Germline-derived CDR1 and CDR2 are SGDLS and YYNGEE. The CDR3 spells CASSVAVGVGGETQYF. In DNA form, the CDR3 reads TGTGCCAGCAGCGTAGCCGTGGGGGTGGGTGGGGAGACCCAGTACTTC.

This clonotype was observed at least ten times. The chain uses TRBV3-1 and TRBJ1-2; D unclear. The germline V and J ends were trimmed by 1 base and 2 bases, with 5 bases remaining between them. CDR1 is LGHDT and CDR2 is YNNKEL in the germline V gene (reference sequence). The length of the CDR3 is 13 residues. The chain's CDR3 is CASSQARNYGYTF. In nucleotides, the CDR3 is TGTGCCAGCAGCCAAGCCAGGAACTATGGCTACACCTTC.